These 10 T cell receptor beta chains were sequenced from one sample in a study of early T cells in non-severe SARS-CoV-2 infection (dated by TCRdb to about 2021). The library was generated by 5' RACE. The instrument was a NextSeq 500. TCRdb took the public reads, trimmed them with fastp at Q25, ran MiXCR for clone calling and kept in-frame beta chains. All rows with the same CDR3 protein become a single entry with the most common DNA and genes. The sample table records under 45,000 distinct CDR3 sequences; 5.4% of these occur just once. The top ten clones comprise 6% to 7% of the sample. The starting material was whole blood, obtained at baseline. The receptors stem from an adult who was a healthcare worker with PCR-confirmed SARS-CoV-2 infection or an uninfected control (not recorded which).

This clonotype was seen many times. V is TRBV25-1 and J is TRBJ1-1; TRBD1 is a possible D gene (5 bases). The CDR3 runs to 14 residues. Germline CDR1 and CDR2: MGHDK and SYGVNS. V lost 5 bases, J lost 3 bases, and 13 bases lay in between. CDR3 coding DNA: TGTGCCAGCAGTTGGGACGGTGGCTACACTGAAGCTTTCTTT. Its protein product is CASSWDGGYTEAFF.

In its sample, this clonotype was seen many times. CDR3 in amino acids: CASSEMGPANQPQHF. CDR3 nucleotide sequence: TGTGCCAGCAGTGAAATGGGACCGGCGAATCAGCCCCAGCATTTT. The chain has TRBV6-6 and TRBJ1-5; a weak D match, TRBD1 (5 bases). This CDR3 comprises 15 residues. Per germline, CDR1 MNHNY and CDR2 SVGAGI (reference sequence). V lost 5 bases to trimming and J lost 4 bases, with 15 bases between them.

Sample share makes this clonotype medium-sized. The chain combines TRBV24-1 with TRBJ2-1; 7 bases are a match to TRBD1. Germline CDR1 is KGHDR and CDR2 is SFDVKD. V shed 2 bases, J shed 0 bases, and the junction held 3 bases outside the gene matches. The CDR3 consists of 16 residues. The CDR3 DNA follows: TGTGCCACCAGTGATTGGGGGACAGTCTCCTACAATGAGCAGTTCTTC. Its protein product is CATSDWGTVSYNEQFF.

This clonotype was detected many times. The CDR3 sequence: CASSPRNTGEKLFF. DNA for the CDR3: TGTGCCAGCAGTCCCCGAAACACAGGTGAAAAACTGTTTTTT. The chain has TRBV12-3 or TRBV12-4 and TRBJ1-4; tentatively, D is TRBD1 (5 bases). Trimming took off 5 bases at V and 7 bases at J, with 14 bases between the two ends. This CDR3 has 14 residues.

The sample holds a few counts of this clonotype. V gene TRBV6-5 combines with J gene TRBJ2-1; D may be TRBD2 (6 bases). Germline lookup yields CDR1 MNHEY and CDR2 SVGAGI. The CDR3 has 13 residues. Deletions cut 6 bases from V and 5 bases from J, with 11 bases between. Here the CDR3 reads CASRKRVDNEQFF. The CDR3 region has the DNA TGTGCCAGCAGGAAGCGGGTAGACAATGAGCAGTTCTTC.

This clonotype was detected a few times. The chain recombines TRBV10-2 with TRBJ2-6; D is possibly TRBD1 (6 bases). The CDR3 runs to 17 residues. CDR1 is WSHSY, CDR2 SAAADI, per germline. Trimming left V 4 bases short and J 4 bases short, with 17 bases between. In nucleotides, the CDR3 is TGCGCCAGCAGTGCGGACAGTTTCGTCTCCGGGGCCAACGTCCTGACTTTC. Translated, it gives CASSADSFVSGANVLTF.

This chain uses TRBV15 with TRBJ2-1, with 8 positions matching TRBD2. The CDR3 is 17 residues long. Per the germline V gene, CDR1 is LNHNV and CDR2 is YYDKDF (reference sequence). With 0 bases clipped from V and 6 bases from J, the junction kept 10 bases outside the gene matches. CDR3 in amino acids: CATSRDYGSGKVNEQFF. CDR3 nucleotides: TGTGCCACCAGCAGAGATTATGGTAGCGGGAAAGTCAATGAGCAGTTCTTC.

This clonotype was picked up many times. V gene TRBV12-3 or TRBV12-4 combines with J gene TRBJ1-5; 7 nucleotides match TRBD1. CDR3 length equals 14 residues. V shed 0 bases, J shed 6 bases, and the junction held 2 bases outside the gene matches. CDR3 bases: TGTGCCAGCAGTTTAGCAGGGGGCGGTCAGCCCCAGCATTTT. Translating gives CASSLAGGGQPQHF.

This clonotype was seen repeatedly, ten times or more. V is TRBV18 and J is TRBJ2-4, with D maybe TRBD1 (5 bases). CDR1 is KGHSH, CDR2 LQKENI, per germline. CDR3 length equals 16 residues. V was cut by 3 bases and J by 2 bases, with 14 bases left in between. CDR3 loop: CASSPLAQGPKNIQYF. In DNA, the CDR3 is TGTGCCAGCTCACCCCTGGCCCAGGGTCCCAAAAACATTCAGTACTTC.

This clonotype was seen at least ten times. The chain recombines TRBV3-1 with TRBJ2-7, with TRBD2 matching over 8 bases. After removal of 3 bases from V and 6 bases from J, the junction contained 7 bases not matched to a gene. The CDR3 covers 14 residues. Looked up from germline, CDR1 is LGHDT and CDR2 is YNNKEL (reference sequence). The CDR3 DNA follows: TGTGCCAGCAGCCAGAGCGGGAGTGGGGGCGAGCAGTACGTC. It yields the protein CASSQSGSGGEQYV.